The 24 T cell receptor beta chains reported below all come from one sample, sequenced in a study of beta chain features in type 1 diabetes. The study, taken as a whole, reports: Significant though moderate, a shortening of TCRB CDR3s appeared in all four CD4+ subsets of Type 1 diabetes patients.

The antigens for these receptors are not known. Expressed TCRB transcripts were sequenced, since all the RNA that had been isolated was reverse transcribed. Data came from immunoSEQ multiplex PCR; TCRdb stores just in-frame clones and leaves some out. The sample has some 15,000 clones, 60% to 75% seen once. Source material: stem cell memory CD4+ T cells from blood. These receptors were obtained from a man in his thirties or forties with type 1 diabetes.

This clone was recorded a few times. The chain employs TRBV28 and TRBJ2-7; the D gene is possibly TRBD1 (5 bases). CDR3 length: 12 amino acids. The germline V and J ends were trimmed by 6 bases and 0 bases, with 6 bases remaining between them. CDR1 and CDR2 (germline): MDHEN, SYDVKM. The CDR3 spells CASRTASYEQYF. CDR3 DNA: TGTGCCAGCAGGACAGCCTCCTACGAGCAGTACTTC.

The rearrangement uses TRBV5-1 and TRBJ2-2, with 7 bases that match TRBD1. This CDR3 is 17 amino acids long. Germline V gives CDR1 SGHRS, CDR2 YFSETQ. V was clipped by 0 bases and J by 0 bases; unmatched bases: 5. CDR3 sequence (DNA): TGCGCCAGCAGCTTGGACACCGGGACAGCGAACACCGGGGAGCTGTTTTTT. Amino acids: CASSLDTGTANTGELFF.

This clone was seen a few times. This chain connects TRBV5-5 to TRBJ1-3; unclear D gene. There are 15 residues in the CDR3. V lost 5 bases and J lost 0, with 12 bases in between. Germline assignment: CDR1 SGHKS and CDR2 YYEKEE (reference sequence). DNA for the CDR3: TGTGCCAGCAGAAGTCAGACTTTCTCTGGAAACACCATATATTTT. It yields the protein CASRSQTFSGNTIYF.

This clone was detected a few times. The chain combines TRBV4-2 with TRBJ2-1; possible D gene TRBD1, 6 bases. The CDR3 contains 14 residues. V was shortened by 4 bases and J by 10 bases, with 17 bases between the two germline ends. The germline V gene has CDR1 LGHNA and CDR2 YNFKEQ. CDR3 nucleotide sequence: TGTGCCAGCAGCCTTGGGACACTGCAGGGGGAGCAGTTCTTC. It is translated as CASSLGTLQGEQFF.

J is TRBJ2-1 and V is TRBV20-1; no definite D call. This CDR3 comprises 11 residues. V was cut by 7 bases and J by 8 bases, with 12 bases left in between. Germline V gives CDR1 DFQATT, CDR2 SNEGSKA (reference sequence). The CDR3 loop reads CSVLFRDEQFF. CDR3 in DNA: TGCAGTGTTCTGTTCCGGGATGAGCAGTTCTTC.

The V gene is TRBV10-3, the J gene TRBJ2-2, with D maybe TRBD1 (6 bases). This CDR3 spans 15 amino acids. Deletions cut 6 bases from V and 0 bases from J, with 11 bases between. Germline CDR1 ENHRY, CDR2 SYGVKD. The CDR3 loop is CAIRDSEPNTGELFF. For the CDR3, the DNA is TGTGCCATCAGGGACAGCGAGCCGAACACCGGGGAGCTGTTTTTT.

The V call is TRBV5-1, the J call TRBJ1-4; 8 nucleotides agree with TRBD1. Germline CDR1 reads SGHRS; CDR2 reads YFSETQ. Losses at the gene ends were 3 bases for V and 8 bases for J; bases not matched to a gene: 9. This CDR3 spans 15 amino acids. The CDR3 DNA reads as TGCGCCAGCAGCTCTGGGACAGGCACCGGGGAAAAACTGTTTTTT. Protein sequence: CASSSGTGTGEKLFF.

The V and J genes are TRBV18 and TRBJ1-5; D might be TRBD1 (6 bases). This CDR3 contains 13 residues. The germline V gene encodes CDR1 KGHSH and CDR2 LQKENI. Trimming left V 3 bases short and J 5 bases short, with 8 bases between. CDR3 in amino acids: CASSPGQDQPQHF. The CDR3 nucleotides read TGTGCCAGCTCACCGGGACAAGATCAGCCCCAGCATTTT.

This clone appeared once. The rearrangement uses TRBV4-2 and TRBJ1-4; the match to TRBD1 covers 11 bases. CDR1 LGHNA and CDR2 YNFKEQ come from the germline V gene. Trimming removed 6 bases from V and 7 bases from J; junction bases left unmatched: 1. The CDR3 length is 13 residues. CDR3 protein: CASRGTGGEKLFF. The DNA of the CDR3 is TGTGCCAGCAGGGGGACAGGGGGTGAAAAACTGTTTTTT.

The table lists this clone with a few counts. The chain has TRBV28 and TRBJ2-1, with no clear D. The germline gives CDR1 MDHEN, CDR2 SYDVKM. There are 12 residues in the CDR3. V was clipped by 8 bases and J by 8 bases, with 13 bases between them. Here the CDR3 reads CASQPRVHEQFF. The CDR3 DNA is TGTGCCAGCCAGCCTCGGGTGCATGAGCAGTTCTTC.

The chain links TRBV28 to TRBJ1-1, with 8 bases aligning to TRBD1. V gave up 3 bases and J gave up 1 base; unmatched junction bases: 7. Germline V lookup: CDR1 MDHEN, CDR2 SYDVKM. This CDR3 region has 16 residues. CDR3 DNA sequence: TGTGCCAGCAGTTTCGCAGGGGGCTGGTGGAACACTGAAGCTTTCTTT. Translated: CASSFAGGWWNTEAFF.

The J gene is TRBJ1-5, the V gene TRBV19; 12 bases line up with TRBD1. The V gene end was trimmed by 6 bases and the J gene end by 6 bases; junction bases not matched to a gene: 6. Germline lookup yields CDR1 LNHDA and CDR2 SQIVND (reference sequence). CDR3 length: 15 residues. CDR3 nucleotides: TGTGCCAGTAGCGACCGGGACAGGGGGCTTCAGCCCCAGCATTTT. Amino acid sequence: CASSDRDRGLQPQHF.

This clone was seen a handful of times. CDR3 region: CASSLPGLAADTGELFF. The DNA of the CDR3 is TGCGCCAGCAGCTTGCCGGGACTAGCCGCGGACACCGGGGAGCTGTTTTTT. This chain links TRBV10-2 with TRBJ2-2; 9 bases are shared with TRBD2. This CDR3 region has 17 residues. CDR1 is WSHSY and CDR2 is SAAADI in the germline V gene. J lost 3 bases, V lost 6 bases, and 11 bases had no gene match.

DNA of the CDR3: TGTGCCAGCAGCAAACCCAAAGGCCAGGAAAATGAAGCTTTCTTT. It codes for CASSKPKGQENEAFF. The J gene is TRBJ1-1, the V gene TRBV21-1; no DNA check was done on the table's D call, TRBD1. TRBV21-1 is a listed pseudogene. The CDR3 runs to 15 residues.

The chain is built from TRBV7-3 and TRBJ2-3; possible D gene TRBD1, 5 bases. Trimming removed 4 bases from V and 4 bases from J, with 9 bases in between. The CDR3 sequence is 13 residues long. CDR1 and CDR2 from the germline V gene are SGHTA and FQGTGA. The CDR3 DNA follows: TGTGCCAGCAGCTCCCAGGGATCAGATACGCAGTATTTT. This sequence encodes CASSSQGSDTQYF.

This chain connects TRBV5-4 to TRBJ2-1; 8 nucleotides agree with TRBD1. Germline trimming cut 6 bases from V and 5 bases from J; bases unmatched to any gene: 13. Germline CDR1 and CDR2: SGHNT and YYREEE (reference sequence). The CDR3 consists of 16 residues. CDR3: CASTDPGQGAHNEQFF. The CDR3 bases are TGTGCCAGCACCGACCCGGGGCAGGGGGCCCACAATGAGCAGTTCTTC.

This clone was observed once. This chain connects TRBV18 to TRBJ2-7; 7 nucleotides align to TRBD2. This CDR3 is built from 15 residues. The trim removed 5 bases at V and 1 base at J, leaving 8 bases unmatched. CDR1 is KGHSH and CDR2 is LQKENI in the germline V gene. Written as DNA, the CDR3 is TGTGCCAGCTCAAGCGGGGCCGCCGGGTCCTACGAGCAGTACTTC. This gives the protein CASSSGAAGSYEQYF.

This clone has just a few counts. The chain carries TRBV15 and TRBJ2-3; possible D gene TRBD1, 5 bases. Germline-derived CDR1 and CDR2 are LNHNV and YYDKDF (reference sequence). This CDR3 comprises 12 residues. The V and J ends lost 0 bases and 10 bases respectively, with 8 bases between them. CDR3 loop: CATSRDRGAQYF. The CDR3 nucleotides are TGTGCCACCAGCAGAGATAGGGGTGCGCAGTATTTT.

V gene TRBV29-1 combines with J gene TRBJ2-3, with 12 bases lining up with TRBD2. This CDR3 has 15 residues. Unmatched junction bases numbered 2, after V lost 4 bases and J lost 0 bases. CDR1 and CDR2 (germline): SQVTM, ANQGSEA. CDR3 protein: CSVGTSGASTDTQYF. The CDR3 nucleotides read TGCAGCGTTGGGACTAGCGGGGCTAGCACAGATACGCAGTATTTT.

This chain links TRBV19 with TRBJ1-1; 9 bases are a match to TRBD1. V was pared by 5 bases and J by 11 bases, with 6 bases of the junction left unmatched. In germline, CDR1 is LNHDA, CDR2 SQIVND (reference sequence). This CDR3 has 12 residues. CDR3 nucleotides: TGTGCCAGTAGTGTCGACAGGGGGAACGCTTTCTTT. Amino acids: CASSVDRGNAFF.

V usage is TRBV29-1 and J usage is TRBJ2-1; the D is unclear. V lost 5 bases to trimming and J lost 0 bases, with 8 bases between them. CDR3 length equals 13 residues. The germline V gene has CDR1 SQVTM and CDR2 ANQGSEA. CDR3: CSVLRGSYNEQFF. Written as DNA, the CDR3 is TGCAGCGTTTTGAGAGGCTCCTACAATGAGCAGTTCTTC.

The chain combines TRBV30 with TRBJ1-1; D may be TRBD1 (6 bases). Per germline, CDR1 GTSNPN and CDR2 SVGIG (reference sequence). The CDR3 runs to 14 residues. With 7 bases removed from V and 1 base from J, the gap between germline ends came to 16 bases. The CDR3 region has the DNA TGTGCCTCACTGGACGACAGGACGAACACTGAAGCTTTCTTT. It specifies CASLDDRTNTEAFF.

The chain combines TRBV19 with TRBJ1-2, with 7 nucleotides matching TRBD1. CDR1 is LNHDA and CDR2 is SQIVND in the germline V gene (reference sequence). The CDR3 is 15 residues long. J gave up 4 bases and V 5 bases, and 10 bases lay outside the gene matches. The CDR3 is CASSDVGTAFYGYTF. Here the CDR3 DNA reads TGTGCCAGTAGTGATGTCGGGACAGCTTTCTATGGCTACACCTTC.

The V and J genes are TRBV21-1 and TRBJ2-3; no DNA check was done on the table's D call, TRBD1. TRBV21-1 is a pseudogene locus. The CDR3 is 16 residues long. CDR3 region: CASGRGRGSSTDTQYF. The CDR3 DNA reads TGTGCCAGCGGAAGGGGGCGCGGGTCGAGCACAGATACGCAGTATTTT.